The sample holds one count of the clone carrying this T cell receptor (beta chain). Its antigen is not known. Use of 60 Vbeta and 13 Jbeta primers characterized the PCR. The table came from immunoSEQ multiplex PCR; TCRdb's copy has only in-frame clones and leaves some out. This sample carries over 150,000 clones, 84% of them seen once, and the ten largest clones take around 4.9%. Trimming pared 5 bases from V and 4 bases from J, leaving 17 bases between. The CDR3 extends over 15 amino acids. Germline V gives CDR1 SGHVS, CDR2 FQNEAQ. The sample comes from a study of cytomegalovirus exposure and HLA in healthy donors. Overall study results and limits: A later analysis found common viral pathogens apparently linked to several of the most significant clusters. Presence/absence analyses rested on an assumption that sequencing depth was roughly uniform across donors. With later analysis, a missense DCLRE1C variant became linked to TCR beta V- and J-gene trimming.

Material: PBMCs. The receptor comes from a man younger than 35 in good health and CMV-seronegative. The chain uses TRBV7-8 and TRBJ1-2; no clear D gene. CDR3 nucleotides: TGTGCCAGCAGCCCCCCCCCTTCTCTAGGCTATGGCTACACCTTC. This encodes CASSPPPSLGYGYTF.